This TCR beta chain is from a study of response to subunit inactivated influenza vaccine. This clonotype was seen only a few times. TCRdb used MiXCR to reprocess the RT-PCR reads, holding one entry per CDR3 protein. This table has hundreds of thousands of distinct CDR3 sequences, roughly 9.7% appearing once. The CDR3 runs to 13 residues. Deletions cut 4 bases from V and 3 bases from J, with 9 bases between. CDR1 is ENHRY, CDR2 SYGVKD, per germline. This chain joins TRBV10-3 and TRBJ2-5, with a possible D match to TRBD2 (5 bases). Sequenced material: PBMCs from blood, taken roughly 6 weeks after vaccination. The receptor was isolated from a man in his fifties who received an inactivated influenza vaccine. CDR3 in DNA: TGTGCCATCAGTGGTAGCGAAGAAGAGACCCAGTACTTC. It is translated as CAISGSEEETQYF.